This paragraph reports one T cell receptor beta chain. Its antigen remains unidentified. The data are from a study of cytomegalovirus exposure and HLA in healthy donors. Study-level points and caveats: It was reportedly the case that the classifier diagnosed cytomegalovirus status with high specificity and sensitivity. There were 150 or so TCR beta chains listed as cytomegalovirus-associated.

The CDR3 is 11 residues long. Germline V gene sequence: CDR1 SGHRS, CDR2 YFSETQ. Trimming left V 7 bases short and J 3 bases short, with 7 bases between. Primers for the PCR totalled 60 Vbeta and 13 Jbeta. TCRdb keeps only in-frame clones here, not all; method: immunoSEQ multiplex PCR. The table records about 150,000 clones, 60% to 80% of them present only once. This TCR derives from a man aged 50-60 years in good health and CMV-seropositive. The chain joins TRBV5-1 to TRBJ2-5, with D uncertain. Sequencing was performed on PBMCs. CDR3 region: CASRIEETQYF. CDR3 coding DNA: TGCGCCAGCCGTATTGAAGAGACCCAGTACTTC.